The T cell receptor (beta chain) described here comes from a study of technical replicates of blood from a few donors. Here immunoSEQ multiplex PCR was the method, and the copy in TCRdb shows in-frame clones only, minus some. The sample contains tens of thousands of clones, 96% of which appear only once. V shed 3 bases, J shed 6 bases, and the junction held 11 bases outside the gene matches. CDR3 length: 16 amino acids. Germline V lookup: CDR1 MGHRA, CDR2 YSYEKL. This receptor was identified in a human donor in good health. The sequencing input was T cells isolated from PBMCs. This rearrangement joins TRBV4-1 to TRBJ1-5; TRBD1 aligns across 7 bases. CDR3 coding DNA: TGCGCCAGCAGCCACCCTGGATCAGGGGGTGGTCAGCCCCAGCATTTT. This codes for CASSHPGSGGGQPQHF.